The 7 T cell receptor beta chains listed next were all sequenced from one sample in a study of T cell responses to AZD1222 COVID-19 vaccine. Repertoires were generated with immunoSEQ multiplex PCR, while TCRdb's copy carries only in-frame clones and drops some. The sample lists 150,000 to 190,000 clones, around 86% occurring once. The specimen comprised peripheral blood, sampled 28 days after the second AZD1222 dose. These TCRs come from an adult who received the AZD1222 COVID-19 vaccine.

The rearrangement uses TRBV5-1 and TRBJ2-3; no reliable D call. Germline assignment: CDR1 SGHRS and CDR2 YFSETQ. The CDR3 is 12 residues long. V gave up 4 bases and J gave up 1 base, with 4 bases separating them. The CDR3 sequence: CASSPRTDTQYF. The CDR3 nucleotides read TGCGCCAGCAGCCCCCGCACAGATACGCAGTATTTT. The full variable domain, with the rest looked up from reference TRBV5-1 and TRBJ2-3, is KAGVTQTPRYLIKTRGQQVTLSCSPISGHRSVSWYQQTPGQGLQFLFEYFSETQRNKGNFPGRFSGRQFSNSRSEMNVSTLELGDSALYLCASSPRTDTQYFGPGTRLTVL.

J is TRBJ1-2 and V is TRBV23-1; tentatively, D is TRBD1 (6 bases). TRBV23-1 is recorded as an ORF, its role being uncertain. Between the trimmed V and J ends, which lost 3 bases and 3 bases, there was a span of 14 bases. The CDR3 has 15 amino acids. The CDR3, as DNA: TGCGCCAGCAGTCAGGGTGGGGGCTCGGACTATGGCTACACCTTC. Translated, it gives CASSQGGGSDYGYTF.

The CDR3 sequence is CASSFSREQYF. CDR3 DNA sequence: TGTGCCAGCAGTTTCTCCCGCGAGCAGTACTTC. The rearrangement uses TRBV28 and TRBJ2-7; D gene unclear. The CDR3 consists of 11 residues. CDR1 MDHEN and CDR2 SYDVKM come from the germline V gene. Trimming left V 3 bases short and J 6 bases short, with 6 bases between.

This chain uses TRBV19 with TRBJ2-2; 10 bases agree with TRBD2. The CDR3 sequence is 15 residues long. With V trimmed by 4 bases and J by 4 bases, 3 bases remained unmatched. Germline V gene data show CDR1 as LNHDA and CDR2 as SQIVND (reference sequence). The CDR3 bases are TGTGCCAGTAGTAACCTAGCGGGAGCCACCGGGGAGCTGTTTTTT. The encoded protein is CASSNLAGATGELFF.

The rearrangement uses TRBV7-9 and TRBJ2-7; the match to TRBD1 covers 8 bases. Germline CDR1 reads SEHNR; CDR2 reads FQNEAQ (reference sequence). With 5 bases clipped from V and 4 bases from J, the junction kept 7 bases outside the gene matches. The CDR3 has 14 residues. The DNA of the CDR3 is TGTGCCAGCAGCGTAAGGGACAGGAAATACGAGCAGTACTTC. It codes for CASSVRDRKYEQYF.

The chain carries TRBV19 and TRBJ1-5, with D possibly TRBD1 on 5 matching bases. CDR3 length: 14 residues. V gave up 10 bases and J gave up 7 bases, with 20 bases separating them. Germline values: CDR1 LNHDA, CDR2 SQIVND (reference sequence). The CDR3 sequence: CATKGTGQGQPQHF. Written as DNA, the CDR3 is TGTGCCACAAAAGGGACCGGACAAGGGCAGCCCCAGCATTTT.

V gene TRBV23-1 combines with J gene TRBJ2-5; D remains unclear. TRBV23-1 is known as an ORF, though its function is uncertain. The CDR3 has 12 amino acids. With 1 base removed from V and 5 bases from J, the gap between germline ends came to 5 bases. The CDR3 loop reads CASSQCGETQYF. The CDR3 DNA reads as TGCGCCAGCAGTCAATGTGGCGAGACCCAGTACTTC.